This passage covers 13 T cell receptor beta chains from one sample sequenced in a study of Graves' ophthalmopathy and Graves' hyperthyroidism. RNA transcripts provided the template for amplifying TCR beta CDR3 regions. After a first-round RT-PCR with HTBI primers, a second-round multiplex PCR was run. TCRdb ran MiXCR on the multiplex PCR reads and lists one entry per CDR3 protein. The sample records 210,000 or so distinct CDR3 sequences, 29% being singletons. Material for sequencing was peripheral blood. The receptors were sampled from a man aged 45-65 years with Graves' ophthalmopathy.

The J gene is TRBJ2-2, the V gene TRBV7-3; TRBD1 matches 7 bases. Germline-derived CDR1 and CDR2 are SGHTA and FQGTGA. The CDR3 contains 14 residues. V dropped 4 bases and J dropped 8; count of bases not matched to a gene: 7. CDR3 coding DNA: TGTGCCAGCAGCTCCGACAGGGTTTGGGGGGAGCTGTTTTTT. Protein sequence: CASSSDRVWGELFF.

This clonotype showed up many times. The chain links TRBV9 to TRBJ2-7; D is possibly TRBD1 (7 bases). The V end was cut by 3 bases, the J end by 0 bases, with 13 bases between. The CDR3 extends over 15 amino acids. Germline V CDR1 and CDR2: SGDLS, YYNGEE. Here the CDR3 DNA reads TGTGCCAGCAGCGCCGGGGGACAGAACTCCTACGAGCAGTACTTC. Amino acid sequence: CASSAGGQNSYEQYF.

This clonotype was recorded at least ten times. The chain links TRBV7-9 to TRBJ2-2, with a possible D match to TRBD2 (6 bases). The CDR3 contains 13 residues. V was shortened by 4 bases and J by 5 bases, with 8 bases between the two germline ends. Germline V CDR1 and CDR2: SEHNR, FQNEAQ (reference sequence). The CDR3 here is CASSSGVTGELFF. CDR3 coding DNA: TGTGCCAGCAGCTCGGGAGTTACCGGGGAGCTGTTTTTT.

J is TRBJ1-5 and V is TRBV19; D gene unclear. CDR3 length equals 14 residues. CDR1 LNHDA and CDR2 SQIVND come from the germline V gene (reference sequence). V was cut by 6 bases and J by 2 bases, with 11 bases left in between. In DNA form, the CDR3 reads TGTGCCAGTAGACCGGACCAGGGCAATCAGCCCCAGCATTTT. Translated, it gives CASRPDQGNQPQHF. Supplemented by reference TRBV19 and TRBJ1-5, the full variable domain reads DGGITQSPKYLFRKEGQNVTLSCEQNLNHDAMYWYRQDPGQGLRLIYYSQIVNDFQKGDIAEGYSVSREKKESFPLTVTSAQKNPTAFYLCASRPDQGNQPQHFGDGTRLSIL.

The chain has TRBV6-1 and TRBJ2-5; a possible D gene is TRBD2 (6 bases). Trimming removed 5 bases at V and 5 bases at J, with 18 bases between. CDR1 is MNHNS and CDR2 is SASEGT in the germline V gene. The CDR3 runs 15 residues. CDR3 protein: CASSPPRDSGETQYF. The DNA of the CDR3 is TGTGCCAGCAGTCCTCCGAGGGACTCCGGGGAGACCCAGTACTTC.

This clonotype came up many times. The V and J genes are TRBV29-1 and TRBJ2-7; 10 positions match TRBD2. In germline, CDR1 is SQVTM, CDR2 ANQGSEA. V dropped 5 bases and J dropped 7; count of bases not matched to a gene: 11. The CDR3 length is 14 residues. CDR3 amino acids: CSVRSSGRSGEQYF. As DNA, the CDR3 is TGCAGCGTTAGGAGTAGCGGGAGGTCAGGGGAGCAGTACTTC.

In this sample, this clonotype turned up many times. The CDR3 spells CASSQVLVAKAQYF. The CDR3 DNA is TGCGCCAGCAGCCAAGTATTGGTAGCCAAGGCGCAGTATTTT. The gene calls are TRBV4-1 and TRBJ2-3, with no clear D. CDR3 length equals 14 residues. Looked up from germline, CDR1 is MGHRA and CDR2 is YSYEKL. V lost 1 base, J lost 10 bases, and 15 bases lay in between.

V and J are TRBV28 and TRBJ2-7; D is perhaps TRBD2 (5 bases). Germline V lookup: CDR1 MDHEN, CDR2 SYDVKM. V was clipped by 3 bases and J by 6 bases, with 15 bases between them. This CDR3 has 14 residues. CDR3 sequence (DNA): TGTGCCAGCAGTTTCCCCCCAGCGGTTTCCGAGCAGTACTTC. Translated, it gives CASSFPPAVSEQYF.

The V and J genes are TRBV6-1 and TRBJ2-7; the D is unclear. The germline gives CDR1 MNHNS, CDR2 SASEGT. With 2 bases removed from V and 5 bases from J, the gap between germline ends came to 7 bases. The length of the CDR3 is 12 residues. CDR3 sequence: CASSEFGDEQYF. The CDR3 DNA sequence: TGTGCCAGCAGTGAATTTGGGGACGAGCAGTACTTC.

This clonotype was observed many times. The chain recombines TRBV19 with TRBJ1-2, with D hard to call. The CDR3 covers 14 residues. Germline V gene sequence: CDR1 LNHDA, CDR2 SQIVND (reference sequence). With 5 bases removed from V and 4 bases from J, the gap between germline ends came to 14 bases. The CDR3 loop reads CASSSPAGAYGYTF. CDR3 sequence (DNA): TGTGCCAGTAGTTCCCCGGCGGGAGCCTATGGCTACACCTTC.

In this sample, this clonotype turned up many times. This chain links TRBV6-2 or TRBV6-3 with TRBJ1-5; D remains unclear. Germline V gene sequence: CDR1 MNHEY, CDR2 SVGEGT. V gave up 2 bases and J gave up 0 bases, with 14 bases separating them. This CDR3 spans 17 amino acids. The CDR3 DNA follows: TGTGCCAGCAGTTACGGTCTCCGGGCTAATAGCAATCAGCCCCAGCATTTT. Translating gives CASSYGLRANSNQPQHF.

V gene TRBV12-3 or TRBV12-4 combines with J gene TRBJ1-5; D gene uncertain. This CDR3 contains 13 residues. V was trimmed by 3 bases and J by 6 bases, leaving 9 bases between them. CDR3 sequence reads: CASSFSPIQPQHF. In nucleotides, the CDR3 is TGTGCCAGCAGTTTCAGCCCAATTCAGCCCCAGCATTTT.

In its sample, this clonotype was seen many times. J is TRBJ1-2 and V is TRBV28; D unclear. CDR1 and CDR2 (germline): MDHEN, SYDVKM. V was clipped by 2 bases and J by 4 bases, with 8 bases between them. The CDR3 runs to 13 residues. The CDR3 sequence: CASSLAAIYGYTF. The CDR3 nucleotides are TGTGCCAGCAGTTTAGCAGCGATCTATGGCTACACCTTC.